The 20 T cell receptor beta chains listed next were all sequenced from one sample in a study of shared clonotypes between healthy human individuals. Here immunoSEQ multiplex PCR was the method, and the copy in TCRdb shows in-frame clones only, minus some. The sample comprises around 690,000 clones, about 90% of which are singletons, and more than 30% rests with the top ten. The sample comprised memory CD8+ T cells from PBMCs. Specified subset: CD45RO+ cells pooled with CCR7-negative TemRA cells. These TCRs come from a man aged 18 to 29 in good health. Some clones in this sample may be carry-over from other donors' samples.

To note about this clone: Other DNA sequences in this specimen translate into the identical CDR3. V usage is TRBV7-9 and J usage is TRBJ2-7; 9 bases map to TRBD1. This CDR3 has 14 amino acids. Trimming removed 1 base from V and 3 bases from J; junction bases left unmatched: 1. Per germline, CDR1 SEHNR and CDR2 FQNEAQ (reference sequence). The CDR3 region has the DNA TGTGCCAGCAGCTTAGTGGGACAGGGCTACGAGCAGTACTTC. It is translated as CASSLVGQGYEQYF.

CDR3 loop: CASSTPSGPFDTQYF. CDR3 coding DNA: TGTGCCAGTAGCACCCCTTCGGGGCCCTTCGATACGCAGTATTTT. This rearrangement joins TRBV19 to TRBJ2-3; the D gene could be TRBD1 or TRBD2 (5 bases each). V was cut by 6 bases and J by 6 bases, with 19 bases left in between. Germline V gene lookup returns CDR1 LNHDA and CDR2 SQIVND (reference sequence). The CDR3 totals 15 residues.

As DNA, the CDR3 is TGTGCCAGCAGTGAAGCCCCGGGTTCCGGGGGAGAGCAGTACTTC. This codes for CASSEAPGSGGEQYF. The rearrangement links TRBV2 to TRBJ2-7; maybe TRBD2 (6 bases). Per germline, CDR1 SNHLY and CDR2 FYNNEI. There are 15 residues in the CDR3. Trimming removed 0 bases from V and 7 bases from J, with 16 bases in between.

This chain uses TRBV2 with TRBJ2-7, with D maybe TRBD1 (6 bases). Per germline, CDR1 SNHLY and CDR2 FYNNEI. The CDR3 loop spans 15 amino acids. The V gene lost 4 bases and the J gene lost 1 base, with 14 bases spanning the gap. CDR3 region: CASSGIRDTSYEQYF. CDR3 coding DNA: TGTGCCAGCAGTGGAATTCGGGACACATCCTACGAGCAGTACTTC.

This clone was seen only once. The chain recombines TRBV5-4 with TRBJ1-2; D gene unclear. Per germline, CDR1 SGHNT and CDR2 YYREEE (reference sequence). The germline V and J ends were trimmed by 3 bases and 9 bases, with 9 bases remaining between them. This CDR3 is 11 amino acids long. CDR3 amino acids: CASSYTRSYTF. As DNA, the CDR3 is TGTGCCAGCAGCTACACACGCAGCTACACCTTC. The full variable domain, its missing parts supplied by reference TRBV5-4 and TRBJ1-2, is ETGVTQSPTHLIKTRGQQVTLRCSSQSGHNTVSWYQQALGQGPQFIFQYYREEENGRGNFPPRFSGLQFPNYSSELNVNALELDDSALYLCASSYTRSYTFGSGTRLTVV.

The chain links TRBV19 to TRBJ2-5; D is possibly TRBD1 (6 bases). The germline CDR1 and CDR2 sequences are LNHDA and SQIVND (reference sequence). The ends were cut back, 4 bases at V and 2 bases at J, with 14 bases in the middle. This CDR3 comprises 15 residues. CDR3 nucleotide sequence: TGTGCCAGTAGTACCCGACAGGCGAGTCAAGAGACCCAGTACTTC. This encodes CASSTRQASQETQYF.

To note about this clone: The CDR3 end shows no conserved phenylalanine or tryptophan, and so a read error is likely. The limits of the CDR3 on the DNA are not certain, so only TCRdb's listed CDR3 is given. V and J are TRBV20-1 and TRBJ2-6; TRBD1, as called in the table, went unchecked against the DNA. The CDR3 is 11 residues long, counting both termini. From germline, CDR1 is DFQATT and CDR2 SNEGSKA (reference sequence). The CDR3: CSAQEGATVRT.

This chain joins TRBV5-1 and TRBJ1-1; no firm D call. The length of the CDR3 is 17 residues. Trimming took off 4 bases at V and 0 bases at J, with 19 bases between the two ends. Germline V gene data show CDR1 as SGHRS and CDR2 as YFSETQ. The chain's CDR3 is CASSPPMVGRMNTEAFF. As DNA, the CDR3 is TGCGCCAGCAGCCCCCCGATGGTTGGGAGGATGAACACTGAAGCTTTCTTT.

The gene calls are TRBV5-1 and TRBJ2-1; D unresolved. Germline assignment: CDR1 SGHRS and CDR2 YFSETQ. V lost 2 bases, J lost 7 bases, and 10 bases lay in between. The CDR3 contains 13 residues. The CDR3 is CASSFNGYNEQFF. For the CDR3, the DNA is TGCGCCAGCAGCTTTAACGGGTATAATGAGCAGTTCTTC.

The V call is TRBV5-1, the J call TRBJ1-5; D remains ambiguous. This CDR3 region has 13 residues. CDR1 is SGHRS, CDR2 YFSETQ, per germline. The V end lost 1 base, the J end lost 7 bases, and 9 bases lay between the germline ends. CDR3 bases: TGCGCCAGCAGCTTGAGGCCACTGCAGCCCCAGCATTTT. As protein: CASSLRPLQPQHF.

The J gene is TRBJ1-2, the V gene TRBV7-9, with D maybe TRBD1 (5 bases). This CDR3 is built from 14 residues. Trimming took off 3 bases at V and 4 bases at J, with 12 bases between the two ends. In germline, CDR1 is SEHNR, CDR2 FQNEAQ (reference sequence). The CDR3 here is CASSLSGGSYGYTF. CDR3 bases: TGTGCCAGCAGCTTGAGTGGGGGAAGCTATGGCTACACCTTC.

V gene TRBV7-6 combines with J gene TRBJ2-7; TRBD1 is a possible D gene (5 bases). V lost 1 base, J lost 0 bases, and 13 bases lay in between. The CDR3 covers 16 residues. Germline V gene data show CDR1 as SGHVS and CDR2 as FNYEAQ. The CDR3 DNA is TGTGCCAGCAGCTTAGTGGGGCAGGGCCGCTCCTACGAGCAGTACTTC. This encodes CASSLVGQGRSYEQYF.

The chain joins TRBV7-9 to TRBJ1-4; 9 bases agree with TRBD1. The germline gives CDR1 SEHNR, CDR2 FQNEAQ (reference sequence). V trimming: 5 bases; J trimming: 3 bases; junction bases outside the gene matches: 10. CDR3 size: 17 residues. CDR3 coding DNA: TGTGCCAGCAGCAGTTCTACAGGGGGCCGCTCTAATGAAAAACTGTTTTTT. Protein sequence: CASSSSTGGRSNEKLFF. Supplemented by reference TRBV7-9 and TRBJ1-4, the full variable domain reads DTGVSQNPRHKITKRGQNVTFRCDPISEHNRLYWYRQTLGQGPEFLTYFQNEAQLEKSRLLSDRFSAERPKGSFSTLEIQRTEQGDSAMYLCASSSSTGGRSNEKLFFGSGTQLSVL.

This clone turned up a few times. The chain carries TRBV28 and TRBJ1-5; D might be TRBD1 (5 bases). The CDR3 is 14 residues long. CDR1 and CDR2 (germline): MDHEN, SYDVKM. V was shortened by 3 bases and J by 1 base, with 7 bases between the two germline ends. CDR3 protein: CASSFQGSNQPQHF. CDR3 DNA sequence: TGTGCCAGCAGTTTCCAGGGCAGCAATCAGCCCCAGCATTTT.

This chain joins TRBV7-9 and TRBJ1-1, with a tentative D call TRBD1 (6 bases). The germline V gene has CDR1 SEHNR and CDR2 FQNEAQ (reference sequence). The CDR3 spans 14 residues. V lost 4 bases and J lost 1, with 10 bases in between. The CDR3 sequence is CASSSQGQNTEAFF. Written as DNA, the CDR3 is TGTGCCAGCAGCTCACAGGGCCAGAACACTGAAGCTTTCTTT.

The chain combines TRBV5-1 with TRBJ2-1; 11 bases match TRBD2. CDR1 SGHRS and CDR2 YFSETQ come from the germline V gene. CDR3 length: 19 residues. The J segment lost 7 bases and the V segment lost 0 bases, leaving 15 bases of the junction unmatched. CDR3 loop: CASSLVGLAGGNYKNEQFF. CDR3 DNA sequence: TGCGCCAGCAGCTTGGTTGGGCTAGCGGGAGGAAATTATAAGAATGAGCAGTTCTTC.

A few counts support this clone. This sequence joins TRBV5-1 and TRBJ2-7; TRBD1 matches at 8 bases. Trimming took 4 bases from V and 6 from J; bases not matched to a gene: 6. CDR3 length: 13 amino acids. CDR1 is SGHRS, CDR2 YFSETQ, per germline. The CDR3 DNA reads as TGCGCCAGCAGCATGTCAGGGGGCCTCGAGCAGTACTTC. Translated: CASSMSGGLEQYF. The variable domain in full, with the rest retrieved from reference TRBV5-1 and TRBJ2-7, is KAGVTQTPRYLIKTRGQQVTLSCSPISGHRSVSWYQQTPGQGLQFLFEYFSETQRNKGNFPGRFSGRQFSNSRSEMNVSTLELGDSALYLCASSMSGGLEQYFGPGTRLTVT.

The V call is TRBV7-3, the J call TRBJ2-1, with 10 bases fitting TRBD2. V lost 2 bases and J lost 10; bases outside the gene matches: 14. In germline, CDR1 is SGHTA, CDR2 FQGTGA. The CDR3 spans 17 residues. Here the CDR3 reads CASSLDWTSGPQREQFF. In DNA form, the CDR3 reads TGTGCCAGCAGCTTAGACTGGACTAGCGGACCTCAGAGAGAGCAGTTCTTC.

This clone was detected once. The V call is TRBV10-3, the J call TRBJ2-7; D uncertain. The CDR3 has 16 residues. Per the germline V gene, CDR1 is ENHRY and CDR2 is SYGVKD. V was pared by 3 bases and J by 3 bases, with 18 bases between. CDR3 coding DNA: TGTGCCATCAGTGATCCCGGTTCTACCCCGTACTACGAGCAGTACTTC. It specifies CAISDPGSTPYYEQYF.

Turning to this clone: A much larger clone differs from this one at a single base, so this may be a read error. The J gene is TRBJ1-5, the V gene TRBV6-5, with 8 bases lining up with TRBD1. The junction had 2 bases not matched to a gene; V was cut back by 4 bases and J by 3 bases. Germline lookup yields CDR1 MNHEY and CDR2 SVGAGI. The CDR3 spans 14 residues. CDR3 sequence (DNA): TGTGCCAGCAGTTGGACAGGGATCAATCAGCCCCAGCATTTT. Translating it yields CASSWTGINQPQHF.